The 27 T cell receptor beta chains reported below all come from one sample, sequenced in a study of OX40 agonist ivuxolimab in advanced cancers. Receptor libraries were prepared by the immunoSEQ multiplex PCR assay. TCRdb holds this immuneACCESS table with in-frame rearrangements only. Some clones are missing; in checked studies, unresolved V genes explain under half, and the rest has no known cause. For this sample there are 35,000 or so clones; around 82% appear just once. About 2% of the sample is held by the ten biggest clonotypes. This specimen consisted of CD4+ or CD8+ T cells sorted from blood, obtained in a trial of the OX40 agonist ivuxolimab. Receptor source: an adult with an advanced solid tumor such as melanoma, head and neck, liver or kidney cancer.

The CDR3 DNA reads as TGTGCCAGCAGCCCGTGGACTAGCGGGGAGTACAATGAGCAGTTCTTC. This encodes CASSPWTSGEYNEQFF. This chain connects TRBV7-3 to TRBJ2-1, with 12 bases lining up with TRBD2. The V and J ends lost 5 bases and 4 bases, in that order; junction bases with no gene match: 6. This CDR3 comprises 16 residues. Germline CDR1 and CDR2: SGHTA and FQGTGA.

This chain links TRBV2 with TRBJ1-4; D call uncertain. Germline values: CDR1 SNHLY, CDR2 FYNNEI. V dropped 1 base and J dropped 8 bases, with 11 bases sitting between them. The CDR3 is 14 amino acids. CDR3 sequence reads: CASSEGRPPEKLFF. In nucleotides, the CDR3 is TGTGCCAGCAGTGAAGGCCGACCGCCCGAAAAACTGTTTTTT.

The chain combines TRBV11-2 with TRBJ2-7; the D is unclear. Germline lookup yields CDR1 SGHAT and CDR2 FQNNGV. The CDR3 extends over 15 amino acids. Trimming left V 0 bases short and J 6 bases short, with 15 bases between. The CDR3 is CASSLDSGYGREQYF. The CDR3 coding sequence is TGTGCCAGCAGCTTAGATTCCGGGTACGGGCGCGAGCAGTACTTC.

The genes are TRBV28 and TRBJ1-4; TRBD1 might be the D (5 bases). Per the germline V gene, CDR1 is MDHEN and CDR2 is SYDVKM. The CDR3 runs to 13 residues. The V gene lost 6 bases and the J gene lost 6 bases, with 11 bases spanning the gap. CDR3 bases: TGTGCCAGCAGGCGGGACGGTTATGAAAAACTGTTTTTT. Translating gives CASRRDGYEKLFF.

The CDR3 loop reads CASSVAVGEKETQYF. In DNA form, the CDR3 reads TGTGCCAGCAGCGTAGCTGTCGGAGAGAAAGAGACCCAGTACTTC. The chain carries TRBV9 and TRBJ2-5; D is unresolved. Germline-derived CDR1 and CDR2 are SGDLS and YYNGEE. V was trimmed by 0 bases and J by 3 bases, leaving 12 bases between them. The CDR3 has 15 amino acids.

The chain joins TRBV29-1 to TRBJ2-3; a weak D match, TRBD2 (6 bases). Trimming pared 3 bases from V and 2 bases from J, leaving 15 bases between. Germline V gene lookup returns CDR1 SQVTM and CDR2 ANQGSEA. CDR3 length: 15 amino acids. For the CDR3, the DNA is TGCAGCGTTGAGAAGGCGGGAACACTCACAGATACGCAGTATTTT. As protein: CSVEKAGTLTDTQYF.

This CDR3 reads CASRTGDLGAQYF. The CDR3 DNA reads as TGTGCCAGCAGAACAGGGGATCTAGGAGCGCAGTATTTT. The chain recombines TRBV28 with TRBJ2-3; 7 bases are shared with TRBD1. Trimming at V came to 6 bases and at J to 10 bases, leaving 10 bases not matched to a gene. The CDR3 has 13 residues. Germline CDR1 and CDR2: MDHEN and SYDVKM.

This sequence joins TRBV30 and TRBJ1-1; D uncertain. V gave up 4 bases and J gave up 0 bases, with 6 bases separating them. CDR1 is GTSNPN and CDR2 is SVGIG in the germline V gene (reference sequence). The CDR3 runs to 12 residues. CDR3 region: CAWIMLNTEAFF. CDR3 nucleotides: TGTGCCTGGATTATGTTGAACACTGAAGCTTTCTTT.

A single count supports this clone. The chain joins TRBV30 to TRBJ1-2, with no clear D. The CDR3 runs to 15 residues. The V and J ends lost 3 bases and 4 bases respectively, with 18 bases between them. Germline-derived CDR1 and CDR2 are GTSNPN and SVGIG (reference sequence). The CDR3 is CAWRFRSDYLYGYTF. CDR3 nucleotide sequence: TGTGCCTGGAGGTTTCGGTCAGATTATCTCTATGGCTACACCTTC.

V gene TRBV28 combines with J gene TRBJ2-5; D assignment may be TRBD1 or TRBD2 (5 bases each). V gave up 2 bases and J gave up 4 bases, with 11 bases separating them. Germline lookup yields CDR1 MDHEN and CDR2 SYDVKM. CDR3 size: 14 residues. CDR3 coding DNA: TGTGCCAGCAGTTTAGACGGGGCTGCAGAGACCCAGTACTTC. It encodes CASSLDGAAETQYF. Full variable domain (missing parts from reference TRBV28 and TRBJ2-5): DVKVTQSSRYLVKRTGEKVFLECVQDMDHENMFWYRQDPGLGLRLIYFSYDVKMKEKGDIPEGYSVSREKKERFSLILESASTNQTSMYLCASSLDGAAETQYFGPGTRLLVL.

The chain joins TRBV28 to TRBJ1-2; no clear D gene. This CDR3 contains 16 residues. CDR1 is MDHEN and CDR2 is SYDVKM in the germline V gene. Trimming pared 6 bases from V and 6 bases from J, leaving 23 bases between. CDR3 sequence reads: CASSYPNLAGPDGYTF. CDR3 sequence (DNA): TGTGCCAGCAGCTACCCAAACTTAGCAGGCCCAGATGGCTACACCTTC.

V and J are TRBV6-1 and TRBJ2-2; D call uncertain. Germline CDR1 and CDR2: MNHNS and SASEGT. Trimming removed 9 bases from V and 6 bases from J, with 11 bases in between. The CDR3 sequence is 12 residues long. The DNA of the CDR3 is TGTGCCAGTTATAGGGTGCCCGGGGAGCTGTTTTTT. Protein product: CASYRVPGELFF.

The rearrangement links TRBV5-1 to TRBJ2-2; possible D gene TRBD2, 6 bases. The CDR3 runs 16 residues. Trimming took off 0 bases at V and 1 base at J, with 10 bases between the two ends. CDR1 SGHRS and CDR2 YFSETQ come from the germline V gene. The CDR3 DNA sequence: TGCGCCAGCAGCTTGGCGCGGGGCATGAACACCGGGGAGCTGTTTTTT. Protein product: CASSLARGMNTGELFF.

This sequence joins TRBV5-1 and TRBJ2-2; the D is unclear. This CDR3 is 14 amino acids long. CDR1 SGHRS and CDR2 YFSETQ come from the germline V gene. V lost 3 bases and J lost 4, with 10 bases in between. The CDR3 here is CASSSGVRTGELFF. The CDR3 nucleotides are TGCGCCAGCAGCTCTGGTGTCCGCACCGGGGAGCTGTTTTTT.

As DNA, the CDR3 is TGTGCCAGCAGAATAGGACAGGGGATCAGTCAGCCCCAGCATTTT. This gives the protein CASRIGQGISQPQHF. The chain recombines TRBV6-5 with TRBJ1-5; 9 nucleotides line up with TRBD1. From germline, CDR1 is MNHEY and CDR2 SVGAGI. Germline trimming cut 6 bases from V and 6 bases from J; bases unmatched to any gene: 9. CDR3 size: 15 residues.

This clone was seen a handful of times. The chain employs TRBV30 and TRBJ1-1; a possible D gene is TRBD1 (6 bases). Germline values: CDR1 GTSNPN, CDR2 SVGIG (reference sequence). This CDR3 has 12 residues. With 5 bases removed from V and 5 bases from J, the gap between germline ends came to 12 bases. CDR3 amino acids: CAWAGGGTEAFF. As DNA, the CDR3 is TGTGCCTGGGCAGGAGGGGGGACTGAAGCTTTCTTT.

V gene TRBV20-1 combines with J gene TRBJ2-5, with a weak D call TRBD1 (5 bases). V lost 5 bases, J lost 7 bases, and 11 bases lay in between. CDR1 and CDR2 from the germline V gene are DFQATT and SNEGSKA (reference sequence). The CDR3 sequence is 11 residues long. This CDR3 reads CSAPTGLTQYF. DNA of the CDR3: TGCAGTGCTCCAACAGGCTTGACCCAGTACTTC.

The J gene is TRBJ2-5, the V gene TRBV4-2; no firm D call. Between the trimmed V and J ends, which lost 0 bases and 6 bases, there was a span of 8 bases. The CDR3 extends over 13 amino acids. Germline loops: CDR1 LGHNA, CDR2 YNFKEQ. The chain's CDR3 is CASSQDPEKTQYF. The CDR3 DNA follows: TGTGCCAGCAGCCAAGATCCCGAGAAGACCCAGTACTTC.

The J gene is TRBJ2-1, the V gene TRBV5-5, with D perhaps TRBD1 (7 bases). The germline gives CDR1 SGHKS, CDR2 YYEKEE (reference sequence). This CDR3 spans 14 amino acids. Trimming shortened V by 4 bases and J by 5 bases, and 13 bases separated the two germline ends. DNA for the CDR3: TGTGCCAGCAGCCGGGGGACAGCCAACAATGAGCAGTTCTTC. This gives the protein CASSRGTANNEQFF.

The genes are TRBV14 and TRBJ1-4; D possibly corresponds to TRBD1 (6 bases). This CDR3 comprises 14 residues. V dropped 6 bases and J dropped 8 bases, with 16 bases sitting between them. The germline V gene has CDR1 SGHDN and CDR2 FVKESK. CDR3 coding DNA: TGTGCCAGCAGGTCAGACAGGCGAAGGGAAAAACTGTTTTTT. This gives the protein CASRSDRRREKLFF.

The gene calls are TRBV4-1 and TRBJ2-7; D may be TRBD1 (6 bases). The germline gives CDR1 MGHRA, CDR2 YSYEKL. The CDR3 is 16 amino acids. Trimming shortened V by 2 bases and J by 3 bases, and 17 bases separated the two germline ends. CDR3 in amino acids: CASSQPPRGRDYEQYF. In nucleotides, the CDR3 is TGCGCCAGCAGCCAACCGCCCAGGGGCCGAGACTACGAGCAGTACTTC.

The chain recombines TRBV5-6 with TRBJ1-1; 8 bases align to TRBD1. Germline V lookup: CDR1 SGHDT, CDR2 YYEEEE. The V and J ends lost 2 bases and 6 bases, in that order; junction bases with no gene match: 9. The length of the CDR3 is 15 residues. The CDR3: CASSFYGQGEPEAFF. CDR3 bases: TGTGCCAGCAGCTTTTATGGACAGGGCGAACCTGAAGCTTTCTTT.

The rearrangement uses TRBV6-5 and TRBJ1-6, with TRBD1 identical over 10 bases. Germline loops: CDR1 MNHEY, CDR2 SVGAGI. The CDR3 totals 15 residues. Trimming took 6 bases from V and 10 from J; bases not matched to a gene: 9. The CDR3 reads CASRGGQGVWSPLHF. The CDR3 DNA reads as TGTGCCAGCAGAGGAGGACAGGGGGTTTGGTCACCCCTCCACTTT.

This clone has a handful of counts. The chain uses TRBV7-3 and TRBJ2-2; D gene ambiguous. CDR1 is SGHTA and CDR2 is FQGTGA in the germline V gene. Between the trimmed V and J ends, which lost 2 bases and 1 base, there was a span of 5 bases. The CDR3 length is 14 residues. The CDR3 DNA reads TGTGCCAGCAGCTTAGGCGGGAACACCGGGGAGCTGTTTTTT. Amino acid sequence: CASSLGGNTGELFF. Full variable domain (missing parts from reference TRBV7-3 and TRBJ2-2): GAGVSQTPSNKVTEKGKYVELRCDPISGHTALYWYRQSLGQGPEFLIYFQGTGAADDSGLPNDRFFAVRPEGSVSTLKIQRTERGDSAVYLCASSLGGNTGELFFGEGSRLTVL.

The rearrangement uses TRBV6-1 and TRBJ2-5, with a possible D match to TRBD1 (6 bases). CDR1 MNHNS and CDR2 SASEGT come from the germline V gene. The CDR3 consists of 14 residues. Trimming removed 1 base at V and 5 bases at J, with 11 bases between. CDR3 sequence (DNA): TGTGCCAGCAGTGAAGTGGGTAGGGGGGAGACCCAGTACTTC. It translates to CASSEVGRGETQYF.

This clone was observed a single time. The chain carries TRBV7-2 and TRBJ2-7, with D possibly TRBD1 on 5 matching bases. Germline loops: CDR1 SGHTA, CDR2 FQGNSA. The CDR3 totals 12 residues. Trimming took 5 bases from V and 4 from J, leaving 9 bases between them. The CDR3 region is CASSHQGYEQYF. The CDR3, as DNA: TGTGCCAGCAGCCACCAGGGATACGAGCAGTACTTC.

This sequence joins TRBV6-1 and TRBJ2-7, with 10 bases identical to TRBD1. Germline loops: CDR1 MNHNS, CDR2 SASEGT. The CDR3 runs 13 residues. J lost 6 bases, V lost 5 bases, and 4 bases had no gene match. In DNA form, the CDR3 reads TGTGCCAGCAGTCAGGGGACAGGGGCCGAGCAGTACTTC. Amino acids: CASSQGTGAEQYF.